Shown below are 4 T cell receptor beta chains from a single sample sequenced in a study of T cells after yellow fever vaccination. Using its own MiXCR run on the 5' RACE reads, TCRdb lists one record per CDR3 protein. Here the sample spans under 200,000 distinct CDR3 sequences, around 7.3% being singletons. Sequenced material: CD4+ T cells sorted from PBMCs, taken 5 to 6 days after the first yellow fever vaccination. The receptors were sampled from a young man who received the YFV17D yellow fever vaccine.

This clonotype was seen a handful of times. The chain has TRBV12-3 or TRBV12-4 and TRBJ1-6, with 7 nucleotides matching TRBD1. The junction had 12 bases not matched to a gene; V was cut back by 7 bases and J by 9 bases. This CDR3 is 15 amino acids long. The CDR3 is CASTPRQGLGSPLHF. In nucleotides, the CDR3 is TGTGCCAGCACCCCAAGACAGGGATTGGGTTCACCCCTCCACTTT.

This clonotype was counted ten times or more. The V and J genes are TRBV5-1 and TRBJ2-7; D is ambiguous. V lost 1 base and J 11 bases, leaving 22 bases between the germline ends. CDR3 size: 15 residues. In germline, CDR1 is SGHRS, CDR2 YFSETQ. CDR3 sequence: CASSLTRAGALLKYF. The CDR3 DNA reads TGCGCCAGCAGCTTGACTCGGGCAGGAGCGCTCCTAAAGTACTTC.

This chain connects TRBV11-2 to TRBJ2-1; no firm D call. Germline CDR1 and CDR2: SGHAT and FQNNGV. V lost 5 bases and J lost 3, with 14 bases in between. This CDR3 comprises 15 residues. Here the CDR3 reads CASSPSWAVYNEQFF. Here the CDR3 DNA reads TGTGCCAGCAGCCCCTCATGGGCGGTCTACAATGAGCAGTTCTTC.

The chain combines TRBV28 with TRBJ2-3, with TRBD1 identical over 7 bases. Germline loops: CDR1 MDHEN, CDR2 SYDVKM. Trimming cost V 5 bases and J 0 bases; bases outside gene matches: 5. CDR3 size: 15 residues. The chain's CDR3 is CASSRDSTSTDTQYF. CDR3 DNA sequence: TGTGCCAGCAGTCGGGACAGTACTAGCACAGATACGCAGTATTTT.